This T cell receptor beta chain was sequenced for a study of cytomegalovirus exposure and HLA in healthy donors. Remarks on this clone: Its cognate antigen is unknown.

Vbeta (60) and Jbeta (13) primers were used in the PCR. Data came from immunoSEQ multiplex PCR; TCRdb stores just in-frame clones and leaves some out. In total, the table holds approximately 76,000 clones. The length of the CDR3 is 13 residues. Trimming removed 4 bases at V and 6 bases at J, with 13 bases between. In germline, CDR1 is SGHRS, CDR2 YFSETQ. Study-wide points: The presence/absence work took it that sequencing depth was about the same across donors.

This sequence joins TRBV5-1 and TRBJ1-2; tentatively, D is TRBD1 (6 bases). This clonotype was sampled from a young man in good health and CMV-seropositive. The sample consisted of PBMCs. CDR3: CASSQSTGNGYTF. CDR3 bases: TGCGCCAGCAGCCAGTCAACAGGGAATGGCTACACCTTC.